A single sample is the source of the 15 T cell receptor beta chains below, sequenced in a study of blood T cell repertoires in COVID-19. The repertoire was sequenced with immunoSEQ multiplex PCR; TCRdb's copy has only in-frame clones and lacks some. The sample has 110,000 to 150,000 clones, about 87% seen once. Material: peripheral blood. The receptors come from a woman in her 50s with acute or convalescent COVID-19.

V usage is TRBV7-2 and J usage is TRBJ2-7; 9 positions agree with TRBD1. V dropped 5 bases and J dropped 2; count of bases not matched to a gene: 1. Germline CDR1 and CDR2: SGHTA and FQGNSA. The CDR3 consists of 13 residues. The DNA for the CDR3 is TGTGCCAGCAGCGGGGACAGGGCCTACGAGCAGTACTTC. Protein product: CASSGDRAYEQYF. The complete variable domain, with remaining parts taken from reference TRBV7-2 and TRBJ2-7, reads GAGVSQSPSNKVTEKGKDVELRCDPISGHTALYWYRQSLGQGLEFLIYFQGNSAPDKSGLPSDRFSAERTGGSVSTLTIQRTQQEDSAVYLCASSGDRAYEQYFGPGTRLTVT.

The rearrangement joins TRBV7-3 to TRBJ2-7; TRBD1 matches 11 bases. Germline V CDR1 and CDR2: SGHTA, FQGTGA. The CDR3 length is 14 residues. The trim removed 5 bases at V and 6 bases at J, leaving 6 bases unmatched. Here the CDR3 DNA reads TGTGCCAGCAGCCCCGGGACAGGGGGAGGCGAGCAGTACTTC. The encoded protein is CASSPGTGGGEQYF.

The chain has TRBV6-5 and TRBJ1-5, with 8 positions matching TRBD1. J lost 2 bases, V lost 6 bases, and 3 bases had no gene match. Germline V gene data show CDR1 as MNHEY and CDR2 as SVGAGI. The CDR3 runs to 14 residues. CDR3: CASRRTGRNQPQHF. The CDR3 DNA reads as TGTGCCAGCAGAAGGACAGGGCGCAATCAGCCCCAGCATTTT.

The chain links TRBV11-1 to TRBJ2-5, with D unresolved. The CDR3 is 12 residues long. Per germline, CDR1 SGHAT and CDR2 FQDESV (reference sequence). V lost 3 bases and J lost 4, with 6 bases in between. The CDR3 DNA is TGTGCCAGCAGCTTCGTCGGAGAGACCCAGTACTTC. Its protein product is CASSFVGETQYF.

This chain's CDR3 is CASSLEGQGGQPQHF. The CDR3 DNA sequence: TGCGCCAGCAGCTTGGAGGGACAGGGAGGTCAGCCCCAGCATTTT. This chain links TRBV5-1 with TRBJ1-5; 9 bases are a match to TRBD1. This CDR3 region has 15 residues. Looked up from germline, CDR1 is SGHRS and CDR2 is YFSETQ. Germline trimming cut 0 bases from V and 6 bases from J; bases unmatched to any gene: 4. The full variable domain, its missing parts supplied by reference TRBV5-1 and TRBJ1-5, is KAGVTQTPRYLIKTRGQQVTLSCSPISGHRSVSWYQQTPGQGLQFLFEYFSETQRNKGNFPGRFSGRQFSNSRSEMNVSTLELGDSALYLCASSLEGQGGQPQHFGDGTRLSIL.

J is TRBJ1-5 and V is TRBV6-6; D is perhaps TRBD1 (6 bases). V was shortened by 7 bases and J by 8 bases, with 24 bases between the two germline ends. The CDR3 is 16 amino acids. The germline gives CDR1 MNHNY, CDR2 SVGAGI (reference sequence). The CDR3 coding sequence is TGTGCCAGCATCGACGCAGGAAATCTGTACAGGGAGCCCCAGCATTTT. Its protein product is CASIDAGNLYREPQHF.

The V gene is TRBV9, the J gene TRBJ1-3; perhaps TRBD1 as D (5 bases). CDR3 length: 14 residues. Looked up from germline, CDR1 is SGDLS and CDR2 is YYNGEE. Trimming removed 4 bases at V and 1 base at J, with 9 bases between. The CDR3 here is CASSTRQSGNTIYF. As DNA, the CDR3 is TGTGCCAGCAGCACACGACAGTCTGGAAACACCATATATTTT.

The rearrangement links TRBV6-1 to TRBJ1-5, with D uncertain. From germline, CDR1 is MNHNS and CDR2 SASEGT. The CDR3 loop spans 15 amino acids. V was pared by 3 bases and J by 1 base, with 10 bases between. CDR3 loop: CASSEYLRSNQPQHF. CDR3 sequence (DNA): TGTGCCAGCAGTGAGTACTTGCGGAGCAATCAGCCCCAGCATTTT.

The rearrangement links TRBV9 to TRBJ2-5; TRBD2 matches at 10 bases. The V and J ends lost 4 bases and 2 bases, in that order; junction bases with no gene match: 14. Germline loops: CDR1 SGDLS, CDR2 YYNGEE. This CDR3 region has 18 residues. The CDR3 spells CASSPTKSLAGVQETQYF. In DNA form, the CDR3 reads TGTGCCAGCAGCCCTACCAAGAGTCTAGCGGGGGTTCAAGAGACCCAGTACTTC.

The DNA of the CDR3 is TGTGCCATCAGTGTACAGGGAGTAGATACGCAGTATTTT. Its protein product is CAISVQGVDTQYF. The rearrangement uses TRBV10-3 and TRBJ2-3; possibly TRBD1 for D (6 bases). The CDR3 has 13 amino acids. Germline loops: CDR1 ENHRY, CDR2 SYGVKD. The germline V and J ends were trimmed by 4 bases and 5 bases, with 10 bases remaining between them.

CDR3 in DNA: TGTGCCAGCAGCTCACCGGGACAGAATTCACCCCTCCACTTT. It encodes CASSSPGQNSPLHF. This chain connects TRBV11-2 to TRBJ1-6, with 7 bases identical to TRBD1. The CDR3 covers 14 residues. The germline CDR1 and CDR2 sequences are SGHAT and FQNNGV. V lost 4 bases, J lost 7 bases, and 4 bases stayed unmatched.

DNA for the CDR3: TGTGCCAGCAGCAACCCCCATTTCGACCAACAGGGGAATGACACCGGGGAGCTGTTTTTT. This gives the protein CASSNPHFDQQGNDTGELFF. The genes are TRBV21-1 and TRBJ2-2; no check of the table's D call, TRBD1, against the DNA was made. TRBV21-1 is tagged as a pseudogene. The CDR3 is made up of 20 amino acids.

The chain uses TRBV5-1 and TRBJ2-1; 8 bases are a match to TRBD2. CDR3 length: 14 amino acids. The germline V gene encodes CDR1 SGHRS and CDR2 YFSETQ. J was trimmed by 3 bases and V by 2 bases; bases with no gene match: 1. CDR3 residues: CASSFGGVYNEQFF. CDR3 nucleotides: TGCGCCAGCAGCTTCGGGGGGGTCTACAATGAGCAGTTCTTC.

V and J are TRBV6-5 and TRBJ1-2, with D maybe TRBD1 (5 bases). The CDR3 is 14 residues long. The V end was cut by 5 bases, the J end by 0 bases, with 10 bases between. In germline, CDR1 is MNHEY, CDR2 SVGAGI. CDR3 amino acids: CASSNRQSNYGYTF. The CDR3 DNA sequence: TGTGCCAGCAGTAACAGGCAATCTAACTATGGCTACACCTTC.

The J gene is TRBJ1-2, the V gene TRBV5-8, with D maybe TRBD1 (6 bases). Germline CDR1 is SGHTS and CDR2 is YDEGEE. Trimming shortened V by 4 bases and J by 3 bases, and 16 bases separated the two germline ends. This CDR3 has 15 amino acids. In DNA, the CDR3 is TGTGCCAGCAGCGTTTACGGGACACAGCACTATGGCTACACCTTC. Its translation: CASSVYGTQHYGYTF.